These 17 T cell receptor beta chains share one sample of origin, sequenced in a study of T cells in Graves' hyperthyroidism and ophthalmopathy. Amplified regions were TCR beta CDR3 sequences from RNA transcripts. TCR CDR3 underwent first-round RT-PCR with the HTBI primer set. TCRdb reprocessed the multiplex PCR reads with MiXCR, giving one entry per CDR3 protein. Of some 270,000 distinct CDR3 sequences listed, about 13% are singletons. The sequenced sample was blood. These TCRs come from a woman between 40 and 50 years old with Graves' hyperthyroidism.

This clonotype showed up many times. The chain couples TRBV6-1 to TRBJ1-5; no firm D call. This CDR3 contains 13 residues. Germline values: CDR1 MNHNS, CDR2 SASEGT. V was trimmed by 3 bases and J by 7 bases, leaving 10 bases between them. This CDR3 reads CASSDGRFQPQHF. CDR3 DNA sequence: TGTGCCAGCAGTGACGGAAGGTTCCAGCCCCAGCATTTT.

The sample holds many counts of this clonotype. The V call is TRBV2, the J call TRBJ1-5; TRBD1 might be the D (6 bases). V was trimmed by 4 bases and J by 2 bases, leaving 12 bases between them. This CDR3 has 15 residues. Germline CDR1 and CDR2: SNHLY and FYNNEI. The CDR3 bases are TGTGCCAGCAGTGGAAGGGGGTGGGGCAATCAGCCCCAGCATTTT. As protein: CASSGRGWGNQPQHF.

This clonotype was seen a handful of times. The chain links TRBV9 to TRBJ2-1, with TRBD2 matching over 13 bases. Germline lookup yields CDR1 SGDLS and CDR2 YYNGEE. The CDR3 totals 17 residues. V shed 3 bases, J shed 6 bases, and the junction held 9 bases outside the gene matches. The DNA of the CDR3 is TGTGCCAGCAGCGATGGACTAGCGGGAGTGAAACGCAATGAGCAGTTCTTC. This gives the protein CASSDGLAGVKRNEQFF.

The chain links TRBV25-1 to TRBJ2-5, with TRBD2 matching over 14 bases. Germline-derived CDR1 and CDR2 are MGHDK and SYGVNS. Trimming removed 3 bases from V and 5 bases from J; junction bases left unmatched: 8. CDR3 length: 17 residues. The CDR3 spells CASSELGTSGSSETQYF. As DNA, the CDR3 is TGTGCCAGCAGTGAGTTGGGGACTAGCGGGAGCTCTGAGACCCAGTACTTC.

Ten or more counts support this clonotype. The J gene is TRBJ2-7, the V gene TRBV6-6, with 8 bases aligning to TRBD1. The CDR3 runs 16 residues. Germline CDR1 MNHNY, CDR2 SVGAGI (reference sequence). V trimming: 1 base; J trimming: 7 bases; junction bases outside the gene matches: 12. This CDR3 is CASSYLGAGGTWEQYF. CDR3 nucleotide sequence: TGTGCCAGCAGTTACTTAGGAGCAGGGGGCACTTGGGAGCAGTACTTC.

The V call is TRBV4-1, the J call TRBJ1-3; D is possibly TRBD1 (6 bases). Trimming stripped 0 bases from V and 6 bases from J, with 12 bases between. The CDR3 runs 15 residues. The V gene's germline CDR1 is MGHRA and CDR2 YSYEKL. CDR3 bases: TGCGCCAGCAGCCAAGATGGGACACTACCAAACACCATATATTTT. Its translation is CASSQDGTLPNTIYF.

This clonotype came up a few times. The V and J genes are TRBV7-8 and TRBJ2-1; D uncertain. The CDR3 spans 14 residues. The V and J ends lost 3 bases and 9 bases respectively, with 15 bases between them. CDR1 and CDR2 (germline): SGHVS, FQNEAQ. Written as DNA, the CDR3 is TGTGCCAGCAGCTTGGGGTTGGGAAGTCGTGAGCAGTTCTTC. Its translation is CASSLGLGSREQFF.

This clonotype was seen many times. This chain links TRBV6-1 with TRBJ1-6, with 7 bases aligning to TRBD1. V shed 6 bases and J 6 bases; nucleotides not matched to a gene: 5. Germline V lookup: CDR1 MNHNS, CDR2 SASEGT. The CDR3 contains 14 residues. The CDR3 DNA follows: TGTGCCAGCAGCGAGGGACAGCTTAATTCACCCCTCCACTTT. This sequence encodes CASSEGQLNSPLHF.

At least ten counts were recorded for this clonotype. This chain links TRBV20-1 with TRBJ2-2, with D possibly TRBD1 on 5 matching bases. CDR1 and CDR2 (germline): DFQATT, SNEGSKA (reference sequence). The CDR3 runs to 14 residues. Trimming removed 3 bases at V and 0 bases at J, with 8 bases between. The CDR3 DNA reads as TGCAGTGCTAGGGACAACGCGAACACCGGGGAGCTGTTTTTT. Translated: CSARDNANTGELFF.

This clonotype was counted ten times or more. The genes are TRBV24-1 and TRBJ2-3; no clear D. The V gene lost 5 bases and the J gene lost 3 bases, with 8 bases spanning the gap. The CDR3 extends over 13 amino acids. Germline V lookup: CDR1 KGHDR, CDR2 SFDVKD. The CDR3 reads CATSGVLTDTQYF. The DNA of the CDR3 is TGTGCCACCAGTGGGGTACTAACAGATACGCAGTATTTT.

The CDR3 DNA reads as TGTGCCAGCTCTCGAAACCAGCGAGGGGGCAATGAGCAGTTCTTC. Amino acids: CASSRNQRGGNEQFF. The gene calls are TRBV18 and TRBJ2-1, with TRBD1 as a possible D gene (6 bases). Trimming took 6 bases from V and 6 from J, leaving 18 bases between them. The CDR3 has 15 amino acids. Germline values: CDR1 KGHSH, CDR2 LQKENI. Complete variable domain (other parts from reference TRBV18 and TRBJ2-1): NAGVMQNPRHLVRRRGQEARLRCSPMKGHSHVYWYRQLPEEGLKFMVYLQKENIIDESGMPKERFSAEFPKEGPSILRIQQVVRGDSAAYFCASSRNQRGGNEQFFGPGTRLTVL.

The table lists this clonotype with many counts. The chain recombines TRBV30 with TRBJ2-1; 11 bases align to TRBD2. V trimming: 2 bases; J trimming: 4 bases; junction bases outside the gene matches: 4. The V gene's germline CDR1 is GTSNPN and CDR2 SVGIG (reference sequence). CDR3 length: 15 amino acids. The DNA for the CDR3 is TGTGCCTGGAGTCCTGGACTAGCGGGTTACAATGAGCAGTTCTTC. This translates into CAWSPGLAGYNEQFF.

This clonotype occurred many times. The genes are TRBV11-3 and TRBJ2-3, with 7 bases lining up with TRBD2. V shed 5 bases and J 2 bases; nucleotides not matched to a gene: 13. The CDR3 loop spans 17 amino acids. Per germline, CDR1 SGHNT and CDR2 YENEEA. The CDR3 DNA is TGTGCCAGCAGCCCCGGCCTACTAGCGAGACCCACAGATACGCAGTATTTT. As protein: CASSPGLLARPTDTQYF.

This clonotype was counted at least ten times. The chain carries TRBV3-1 and TRBJ1-1; no firm D call. The length of the CDR3 is 14 residues. Germline CDR1 and CDR2: LGHDT and YNNKEL (reference sequence). V was cut by 1 base and J by 9 bases, with 15 bases left in between. CDR3 in amino acids: CASSQVAQGLQAFF. The CDR3 DNA reads TGTGCCAGCAGCCAAGTCGCCCAAGGGTTGCAAGCTTTCTTT.

This clonotype was seen a few times. The chain joins TRBV6-1 to TRBJ1-2; no clear D gene. Trimming stripped 0 bases from V and 6 bases from J, with 11 bases between. Germline values: CDR1 MNHNS, CDR2 SASEGT. This CDR3 is built from 14 residues. In nucleotides, the CDR3 is TGTGCCAGCAGTGAAGCTTTGAGAACCCATGGCTACACCTTC. Its translation is CASSEALRTHGYTF.

This clonotype was counted at least ten times. The chain combines TRBV6-1 with TRBJ2-1; 7 bases line up with TRBD1. CDR1 MNHNS and CDR2 SASEGT come from the germline V gene. With V trimmed by 5 bases and J by 8 bases, 15 bases remained unmatched. The CDR3 has 16 amino acids. CDR3 residues: CASSISEGAERHEQFF. The CDR3 DNA reads TGTGCCAGCAGTATATCAGAGGGGGCCGAGAGGCATGAGCAGTTCTTC.

This clonotype was seen a handful of times. The CDR3 spells CASSITPWTGGNEKLFF. For the CDR3, the DNA is TGTGCCAGTAGTATTACCCCGTGGACAGGGGGCAATGAAAAACTGTTTTTT. The chain is built from TRBV19 and TRBJ1-4; 11 nucleotides line up with TRBD1. The V and J ends lost 3 bases and 5 bases, in that order; junction bases with no gene match: 8. Germline V gene lookup returns CDR1 LNHDA and CDR2 SQIVND (reference sequence). The CDR3 has 17 residues.